A selection of T cell receptor beta chains follows, all from one sample in a study of shared clonotypes between healthy human individuals. Sequencing used immunoSEQ multiplex PCR; TCRdb keeps in-frame clones, though not all of them. Of just over 2,000,000 clones in the sample, 90% to 95% were seen once. Sequencing was carried out using naive CD4+ T cells sorted from blood. These receptors all come from a man younger than 35 in good health. Both conserved end residues are part of each CDR3. D genes are given only for firm matches. A row's size may be missing; if present it is once, few, many or a size class.

>TRBV27|NA|NA|TRBJ1-6
TGTGCCAGCAGTTTTTATAACAGTGATAATTCACCCCTCCACTTT
CASSFYNSDNSPLHF
>TRBV5-1|NA|once|TRBJ2-3
TGCGCCAGCAGCTCCGCCGGAGATCGTACAGATACGCAGTATTTT
CASSSAGDRTDTQYF
>TRBV30|NA|NA|TRBJ2-5
TGTGCCTGGAGTGCAGGGGCCGAAGAGACCCAGTACTTC
CAWSAGAEETQYF
>TRBV7-2|NA|NA|TRBJ2-5
TGTGCCAGCAGATTCAAAACAGGAGGCCAAGAGACCCAGTACTTC
CASRFKTGGQETQYF
>TRBV27|TRBD1|NA|TRBJ2-7
TGTGCCAGCGCCTCCCCAAGACAGGGCCACTCCTACGAGCAGTACTTC
CASASPRQGHSYEQYF
>TRBV30|NA|NA|TRBJ2-2
TGTGCCTGGAGAAACACCGGGGAGCTGTTTTTT
CAWRNTGELFF
>TRBV19|NA|NA|TRBJ2-6
TGTGCCAGTAGTATCGGGTTGGGGAGTCTCGGGGCCAACGTCCTGACTTTC
CASSIGLGSLGANVLTF
>TRBV4-1|NA|NA|TRBJ1-1
TGCGCCAGCAGCCAGGCAGGGCCGAACACTGAAGCTTTCTTT
CASSQAGPNTEAFF
>TRBV5-1|NA|few|TRBJ2-3
TGCGCCAGCAGCTACGGGAGCACAGATACGCAGTATTTT
CASSYGSTDTQYF
>TRBV6-6|NA|NA|TRBJ1-2
TGTGCCAGCAGTGACCCGGGGCTTTATGGCTACACCTTC
CASSDPGLYGYTF
>TRBV11-2|NA|NA|TRBJ2-3
TGTGCCAGCAGCTTTCTAGTTCCAGCAGGAGGATCGAGCACAGATACGCAGTATTTT
CASSFLVPAGGSSTDTQYF
>TRBV19|TRBD1|NA|TRBJ1-5
TGTGCCAGTAGCGGGACAGGCAATCAGCCCCAGCATTTT
CASSGTGNQPQHF
>TRBV30|TRBD1|once|TRBJ2-1
TGTGCCTGGAGTTCCCTGGACAGGAGGAATGAGCAGTTCTTC
CAWSSLDRRNEQFF
>TRBV7-2|TRBD2|NA|TRBJ2-5
TGTGCCAGCAGCCCACGACTAGCGGGGGACTTTGAGACCCAGTACTTC
CASSPRLAGDFETQYF
>TRBV29-1|TRBD1|NA|TRBJ1-2
TGCAGCGGTATACAGGGGAACGGGTATGGCTACACCTTC
CSGIQGNGYGYTF
>TRBV6-5|NA|NA|TRBJ1-1
TGTGCCAGCAGTTACGTGGGTGGCACTGAAGCTTTCTTT
CASSYVGGTEAFF
>TRBV5-1|TRBD1|NA|TRBJ1-2
TGCGCCAGCAGCAACGCCAACCTCGGACAGGACTATGGCTACACCTTC
CASSNANLGQDYGYTF
>TRBV7-6|NA|NA|TRBJ2-5
TGTGCCAGCAGCCGTAGGGCCAGCCAAGAGACCCAGTACTTC
CASSRRASQETQYF
>TRBV9|NA|few|TRBJ1-6
TGTGCCAGCAGCGTAAGTGGGGAGGGTTCACCCCTCCACTTT
CASSVSGEGSPLHF
>TRBV10-3|NA|NA|TRBJ1-1
TGTGCCATCAGTGAAGTCTTGAGGGCTGAAGCTTTCTTT
CAISEVLRAEAFF
>TRBV7-2|TRBD2|NA|TRBJ2-3
TGTGCCAGCAGCTCAGCGGGAGGCGTGACAGATACGCAGTATTTT
CASSSAGGVTDTQYF
>TRBV5-1|NA|NA|TRBJ2-5
TGCGCCAGCAGCTTGGACAGCCGGGGAGAGACCCAGTACTTC
CASSLDSRGETQYF
>TRBV4-2|TRBD2|NA|TRBJ2-3
TGTGCCAGCAGCCAAGATTGGGCTAGCGGGGCTGCAGATACGCAGTATTTT
CASSQDWASGAADTQYF
>TRBV2|NA|NA|TRBJ2-2
TGTGCCAGCAGTGAAGGTAGTAACACCGGGGAGCTGTTTTTT
CASSEGSNTGELFF
>TRBV18|NA|NA|TRBJ2-2
TGTGCCAGCTCACCGCTCCCGGGGGGGGAGCTGTTTTTT
CASSPLPGGELFF
>TRBV7-9|NA|NA|TRBJ2-1
TGTGCCAGCAGCCCGAGGGGTTCTACCTACAATGAGCAGTTCTTC
CASSPRGSTYNEQFF
>TRBV5-4|NA|NA|TRBJ2-1
TGTGCCAGCAGCTTGGTAATCTGGTCGGATGAGCAGTTCTTC
CASSLVIWSDEQFF
>TRBV5-4|NA|NA|TRBJ2-1
TGTGCCAGCAGCTTGGAAGGGGTAGTCCCCTACAATGAGCAGTTCTTC
CASSLEGVVPYNEQFF
>TRBV5-8|TRBD2|NA|TRBJ2-1
TGTGCCAGCAGCTTGGAGATACTAGCGGACAATTACAATGAGCAGTTCTTC
CASSLEILADNYNEQFF
>TRBV5-1|NA|NA|TRBJ1-6
TGCGCCAGCAGCTTAAAAATAGGGTCCTATAATTCACCCCTCCACTTT
CASSLKIGSYNSPLHF
>TRBV27|NA|once|TRBJ2-5
TGTGCCAGCAGTCCCTTGAACGAGACCCAGTACTTC
CASSPLNETQYF
>TRBV18|NA|NA|TRBJ2-7
TGTGCCAGCTCACCTTCCCGGGAGAGCCTAGGCGAGCAGTACTTC
CASSPSRESLGEQYF
>TRBV7-6|NA|NA|TRBJ2-1
TGTGCCAGCAGCTTAGGTCGTTCAGTCACATCAGCTCTCTTC
CASSLGRSVTSALF
>TRBV28|NA|NA|TRBJ1-4
TGTGCCAGCAGTTTAGGGGGGCGAAATGAAAAACTGTTTTTT
CASSLGGRNEKLFF
>TRBV9|NA|NA|TRBJ1-1
TGTGCCAGCAGCGCCCAGCTGACCCTGAACACTGAAGCTTTCTTT
CASSAQLTLNTEAFF
>TRBV10-3|NA|NA|TRBJ2-7
TGTGCCATCAGTGAGGAGGTAGGGGCCCACGAGCAGTACTTC
CAISEEVGAHEQYF
>TRBV7-2|NA|once|TRBJ1-2
TGTGCCAGCAGCTCAGCGCAGGGACCGTATTCAGGCTACACCTTC
CASSSAQGPYSGYTF
>TRBV5-1|NA|once|TRBJ2-5
TGCGCCAGCAGCCCCCGGACGGATCAAGAGACCCAGTACTTC
CASSPRTDQETQYF
>TRBV10-3|TRBD2|NA|TRBJ2-5
TGTGCCATCAGTGAGTCAGGACTAGCGGGAGCTGAGACCCAGTACTTC
CAISESGLAGAETQYF
>TRBV18|NA|NA|TRBJ2-5
TGTGCCAGCTCCTTAGAGGGGGAGACCCAGTACTTC
CASSLEGETQYF
>TRBV6-1|NA|NA|TRBJ1-6
TGTGCCAGCAGTGAAGCGGGACGTACCCACCTAATTCAAACCCTCCACTTT
CASSEAGRTHLIQTLHF